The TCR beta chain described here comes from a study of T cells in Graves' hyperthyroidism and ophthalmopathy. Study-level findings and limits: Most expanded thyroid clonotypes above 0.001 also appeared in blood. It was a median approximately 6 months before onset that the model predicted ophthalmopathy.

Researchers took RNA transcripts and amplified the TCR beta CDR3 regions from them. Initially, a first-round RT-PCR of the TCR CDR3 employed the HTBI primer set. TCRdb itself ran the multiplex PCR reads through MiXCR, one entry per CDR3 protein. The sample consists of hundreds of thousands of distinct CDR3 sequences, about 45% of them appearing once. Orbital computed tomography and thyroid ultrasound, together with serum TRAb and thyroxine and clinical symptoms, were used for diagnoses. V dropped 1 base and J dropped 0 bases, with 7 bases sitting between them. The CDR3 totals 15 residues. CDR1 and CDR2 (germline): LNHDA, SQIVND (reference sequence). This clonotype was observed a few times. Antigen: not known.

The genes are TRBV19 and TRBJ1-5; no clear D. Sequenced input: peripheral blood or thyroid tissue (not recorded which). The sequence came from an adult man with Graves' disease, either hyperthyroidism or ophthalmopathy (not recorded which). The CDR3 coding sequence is TGTGCCAGTAGTATAGGCCGCAATAGCAATCAGCCCCAGCATTTT. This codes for CASSIGRNSNQPQHF.